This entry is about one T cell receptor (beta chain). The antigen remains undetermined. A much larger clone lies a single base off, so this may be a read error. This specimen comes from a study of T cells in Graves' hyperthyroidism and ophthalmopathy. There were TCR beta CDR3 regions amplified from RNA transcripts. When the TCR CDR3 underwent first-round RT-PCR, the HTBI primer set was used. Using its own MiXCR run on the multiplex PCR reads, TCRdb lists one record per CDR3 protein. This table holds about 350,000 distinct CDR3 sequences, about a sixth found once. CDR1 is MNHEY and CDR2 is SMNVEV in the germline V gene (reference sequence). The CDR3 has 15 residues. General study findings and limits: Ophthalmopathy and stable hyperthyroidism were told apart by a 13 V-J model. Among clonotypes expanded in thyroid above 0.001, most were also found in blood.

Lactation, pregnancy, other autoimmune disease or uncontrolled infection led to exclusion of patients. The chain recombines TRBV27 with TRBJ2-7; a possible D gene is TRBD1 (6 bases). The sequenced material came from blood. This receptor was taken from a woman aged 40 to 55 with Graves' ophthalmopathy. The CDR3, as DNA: TGTGTCAGCAGTTTATTAGGCAGGGGTCACGACGAGCAGTACTTC. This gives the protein CVSSLLGRGHDEQYF.